The next 14 T cell receptor beta chains were all read from a single sample in a study of blood T cell repertoires in COVID-19 (dated by TCRdb to about 2020). Libraries were made using the immunoSEQ multiplex PCR assay. TCRdb took this table from immuneACCESS and kept in-frame rearrangements with V and J called. Such tables lack part of the clones; where checked against another copy, unresolved V genes explain under half of the gap, and the rest is unexplained. Recorded for this sample are some 54,000 clones; around 92% of them occurred a single time. The leading ten clones occupy under 3% of the sample. The sample comprised peripheral blood. These receptors originate from a man in his sixties with acute or convalescent COVID-19.

The chain employs TRBV24-1 and TRBJ2-2; 8 bases match TRBD1. The CDR3 is 16 amino acids. The germline gives CDR1 KGHDR, CDR2 SFDVKD. Trimming removed 1 base from V and 1 base from J; junction bases left unmatched: 1. This CDR3 is CATSDFTGGNTGELFF. As DNA, the CDR3 is TGTGCCACCAGTGATTTTACAGGGGGGAACACCGGGGAGCTGTTTTTT.

This clone rates as large (0.1 to 1%). CDR3 bases: TGTGCCAGCGACACCCGAGATAGCAATCAGCCCCAGCATTTT. Residues: CASDTRDSNQPQHF. The chain carries TRBV19 and TRBJ1-5; D unclear. Germline assignment: CDR1 LNHDA and CDR2 SQIVND (reference sequence). CDR3 size: 14 residues. The germline V and J ends were trimmed by 9 bases and 0 bases, with 12 bases remaining between them.

This chain uses TRBV29-1 with TRBJ1-5, with 7 bases identical to TRBD1. J gave up 0 bases and V 6 bases, and 5 bases lay outside the gene matches. The CDR3 spans 14 residues. Per the germline V gene, CDR1 is SQVTM and CDR2 is ANQGSEA. The chain's CDR3 is CSVHQGDSNQPQHF. In DNA, the CDR3 is TGCAGCGTCCACCAGGGGGATAGCAATCAGCCCCAGCATTTT.

The chain carries TRBV12-5 and TRBJ1-4; TRBD1 matches 7 bases. The V and J ends lost 4 bases and 8 bases, in that order; junction bases with no gene match: 4. The V gene's germline CDR1 is LGHNT and CDR2 FRNRAP. CDR3 size: 13 residues. The CDR3 region is CASGSGTVEKLFF. CDR3 coding DNA: TGTGCTAGTGGTTCCGGGACAGTGGAAAAACTGTTTTTT.

The rearrangement joins TRBV29-1 to TRBJ1-2; D uncertain. This CDR3 spans 13 amino acids. Between the trimmed V and J ends, which lost 4 bases and 4 bases, there was a span of 13 bases. CDR1 is SQVTM and CDR2 is ANQGSEA in the germline V gene. Here the CDR3 reads CSVGEVEVYGYTF. In DNA, the CDR3 is TGCAGCGTTGGAGAGGTGGAGGTCTATGGCTACACCTTC.

The chain joins TRBV5-6 to TRBJ2-5, with 7 bases fitting TRBD1. J lost 0 bases, V lost 7 bases, and 6 bases had no gene match. Looked up from germline, CDR1 is SGHDT and CDR2 is YYEEEE. CDR3 length: 14 amino acids. CDR3 sequence (DNA): TGTGCCAGCCAAAAGGACAGGTACCAAGAGACCCAGTACTTC. Amino acids: CASQKDRYQETQYF.

This clone turned up a few times. The chain employs TRBV6-5 and TRBJ1-1; the D gene is possibly TRBD1 (6 bases). Trimming removed 8 bases at V and 0 bases at J, with 16 bases between. The CDR3 is made up of 15 amino acids. Germline V gene sequence: CDR1 MNHEY, CDR2 SVGAGI. The CDR3, as DNA: TGTGCCAGCGGAGGACAGTCAGTTATGAACACTGAAGCTTTCTTT. Translated, it gives CASGGQSVMNTEAFF.

The CDR3 nucleotides read TGTGCCAGCTCCCAGGTGGGTCCTGAAGCTTTCTTT. Its protein product is CASSQVGPEAFF. The chain uses TRBV19 and TRBJ1-1; D gene uncertain. The CDR3 spans 12 residues. Per germline, CDR1 LNHDA and CDR2 SQIVND (reference sequence). Trimming left V 9 bases short and J 6 bases short, with 14 bases between. The variable domain in full, completed from reference TRBV19 and TRBJ1-1, reads DGGITQSPKYLFRKEGQNVTLSCEQNLNHDAMYWYRQDPGQGLRLIYYSQIVNDFQKGDIAEGYSVSREKKESFPLTVTSAQKNPTAFYLCASSQVGPEAFFGQGTRLTVV.

A single count supports this clone. The CDR3 DNA sequence: TGTGCCAGCAGCGACGACAGGGGGGGCACTGAAGCTTTCTTT. Amino acid sequence: CASSDDRGGTEAFF. The gene calls are TRBV11-3 and TRBJ1-1; 9 bases fit TRBD1. After removal of 5 bases from V and 4 bases from J, the junction contained 5 bases not matched to a gene. Germline V gene sequence: CDR1 SGHNT, CDR2 YENEEA. This CDR3 has 14 amino acids.

The rearrangement links TRBV24-1 to TRBJ2-5; no firm D call. V was pared by 1 base and J by 1 base, with 9 bases between. The CDR3 runs to 15 residues. The germline gives CDR1 KGHDR, CDR2 SFDVKD. The CDR3 DNA reads TGTGCCACCAGTGATTTCGGTCCTTCCCAAGAGACCCAGTACTTC. It specifies CATSDFGPSQETQYF.

CDR3 nucleotide sequence: TGTGCCTGGAGTGTAAGGCAGGGGGGTTCACCCCTCCACTTT. It codes for CAWSVRQGGSPLHF. The rearrangement links TRBV30 to TRBJ1-6, with 7 nucleotides matching TRBD1. Germline trimming cut 0 bases from V and 9 bases from J; bases unmatched to any gene: 5. Per the germline V gene, CDR1 is GTSNPN and CDR2 is SVGIG (reference sequence). The CDR3 contains 14 residues.

The chain uses TRBV30 and TRBJ1-5, with D maybe TRBD1 (5 bases). Germline CDR1 and CDR2: GTSNPN and SVGIG (reference sequence). The CDR3 consists of 15 residues. Between the trimmed V and J ends, which lost 1 base and 0 bases, there was a span of 10 bases. The CDR3 spells CAWSGGGVSNQPQHF. The CDR3 DNA reads TGTGCCTGGAGTGGAGGAGGGGTTAGCAATCAGCCCCAGCATTTT.

The chain joins TRBV29-1 to TRBJ1-5; D unresolved. Trimming took 4 bases from V and 0 from J, leaving 7 bases between them. In germline, CDR1 is SQVTM, CDR2 ANQGSEA. This CDR3 is built from 13 residues. The CDR3 DNA reads as TGCAGCGTTGGACTAGATAGCAATCAGCCCCAGCATTTT. It is translated as CSVGLDSNQPQHF.

This chain connects TRBV3-1 (or the pseudogene TRBV3-2) to TRBJ1-4, with D uncertain. Germline V gene data show CDR1 as LGHDT and CDR2 as YNNKEL (reference sequence). Trimming took off 2 bases at V and 5 bases at J, with 18 bases between the two ends. The CDR3 runs to 17 residues. Written as DNA, the CDR3 is TGTGCCAGCAGCCAAAACCCGCGGGCCTTTGGGAATGAAAAACTGTTTTTT. Residues: CASSQNPRAFGNEKLFF.